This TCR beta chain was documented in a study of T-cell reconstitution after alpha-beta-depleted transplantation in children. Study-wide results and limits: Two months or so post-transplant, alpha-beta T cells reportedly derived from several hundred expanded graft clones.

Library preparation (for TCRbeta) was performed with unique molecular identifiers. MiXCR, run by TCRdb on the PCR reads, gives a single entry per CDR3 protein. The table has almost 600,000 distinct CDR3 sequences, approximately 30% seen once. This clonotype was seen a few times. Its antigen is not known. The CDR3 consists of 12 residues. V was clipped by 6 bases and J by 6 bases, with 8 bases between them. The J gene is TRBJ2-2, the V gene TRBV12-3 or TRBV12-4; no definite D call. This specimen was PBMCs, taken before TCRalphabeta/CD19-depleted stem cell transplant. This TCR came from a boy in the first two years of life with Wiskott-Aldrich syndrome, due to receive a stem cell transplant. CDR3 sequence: CASRRLAGELFF. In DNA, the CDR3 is TGTGCCAGCAGACGTTTGGCCGGGGAGCTGTTTTTT.